The T cell receptor beta chain described here comes from a study of shared clonotypes between healthy human individuals. Overall study context: CD4 naive cells filled three plates per donor, CD4 memory three, CD8 naive two and CD8 memory one.

With respect to this clone: At the DNA level, this CDR3 is encoded by other sequences in the same sample as well.

The ends lost 7 bases at V and 4 bases at J; junction bases unmatched: 6. Germline V gene data show CDR1 as MNHEY and CDR2 as SMNVEV (reference sequence). CDR3 length: 15 amino acids. Libraries were prepared by immunoSEQ multiplex PCR; TCRdb keeps only in-frame clonotypes and omits some of them. The repertoire consists of around 2,100,000 clones, with about 95% occurring once and the leading ten covering more than 0.95%. Positive CCR7 selection of CD45RO-negative cells yielded the naive CD8 cells, and terminally differentiated effector memory CD45RA+ cells were excluded. V usage is TRBV27 and J usage is TRBJ2-1; 11 bases are a match to TRBD2. This clonotype was obtained from a man younger than 35 in good health. Sample: naive CD8+ T cells sorted from blood. The CDR3 protein is CASTLSGGAYNEQFF. The DNA of the CDR3 is TGTGCCAGCACCCTTAGCGGGGGGGCTTACAATGAGCAGTTCTTC.